These 13 T cell receptor beta chains originate from one sample sequenced in a study of cytomegalovirus exposure and HLA in healthy donors. PCR involved 60 Vbeta and 13 Jbeta primers. Sequenced by immunoSEQ multiplex PCR; TCRdb stores in-frame clones only, minus some. Of over 200,000 clones listed, roughly 80% were seen once; the top ten hold 5.4%. Sequencing was performed on PBMCs. These receptors were taken from a woman aged 40 to 55 in good health and CMV-seropositive.

The rearrangement uses TRBV5-4 and TRBJ2-7; tentative D call: TRBD2 (6 bases). Germline-derived CDR1 and CDR2 are SGHNT and YYREEE (reference sequence). Trimming pared 0 bases from V and 5 bases from J, leaving 12 bases between. The length of the CDR3 is 14 residues. CDR3 sequence: CASSLVGGTNEQYF. The CDR3 DNA follows: TGTGCCAGCAGCTTGGTTGGCGGGACGAACGAGCAGTACTTC.

The V call is TRBV29-1, the J call TRBJ1-1; 7 bases agree with TRBD1. Germline CDR1 and CDR2: SQVTM and ANQGSEA. The junction had 2 bases not matched to a gene; V was cut back by 4 bases and J by 0 bases. The CDR3 loop spans 13 amino acids. The CDR3: CSVATGVNTEAFF. The CDR3 DNA sequence: TGCAGCGTTGCAACAGGGGTGAACACTGAAGCTTTCTTT.

The chain joins TRBV7-2 to TRBJ2-5, with a possible D match to TRBD1 (5 bases). The CDR3 runs 16 residues. Between the trimmed V and J ends, which lost 1 base and 5 bases, there was a span of 17 bases. Germline loops: CDR1 SGHTA, CDR2 FQGNSA. Here the CDR3 reads CASSLGGTGWTETQYF. The CDR3 coding sequence is TGTGCCAGCAGCTTAGGAGGTACAGGATGGACGGAGACCCAGTACTTC.

The table lists this clone with a count of one. The chain links TRBV6-6 to TRBJ2-5, with 9 bases aligning to TRBD2. V dropped 8 bases and J dropped 4; count of bases not matched to a gene: 8. CDR3 length: 14 amino acids. The germline gives CDR1 MNHNY, CDR2 SVGAGI (reference sequence). As DNA, the CDR3 is TGTGCCAGCCGACGACTAGCGGAGTCAGAGACCCAGTACTTC. It codes for CASRRLAESETQYF.

The chain employs TRBV11-2 and TRBJ2-1; 10 bases agree with TRBD2. Looked up from germline, CDR1 is SGHAT and CDR2 is FQNNGV. The ends lost 5 bases at V and 9 bases at J; junction bases unmatched: 10. The CDR3 length is 15 residues. CDR3 bases: TGTGCCAGCAGCCTAAAGTGGCTAGCGGGAGTTGAGCAGTTCTTC. It specifies CASSLKWLAGVEQFF.

The chain links TRBV10-3 to TRBJ1-1; perhaps TRBD1 as D (5 bases). In germline, CDR1 is ENHRY, CDR2 SYGVKD. V was shortened by 3 bases and J by 2 bases, with 13 bases between the two germline ends. This CDR3 is built from 15 residues. The CDR3 loop reads CAISEGDEHNTEAFF. In nucleotides, the CDR3 is TGTGCCATCAGTGAAGGGGATGAACATAACACTGAAGCTTTCTTT.

This clone was found a few times. The chain joins TRBV11-2 to TRBJ2-1; D perhaps matches TRBD2 (6 bases). This CDR3 has 14 residues. Trimming removed 1 base from V and 6 bases from J, with 10 bases in between. From germline, CDR1 is SGHAT and CDR2 FQNNGV. This CDR3 is CASSLAGVGNEQFF. In nucleotides, the CDR3 is TGTGCCAGCAGCTTAGCGGGAGTAGGCAATGAGCAGTTCTTC.

The chain employs TRBV10-3 and TRBJ1-1, with D possibly TRBD1 on 5 matching bases. V was pared by 6 bases and J by 1 base, with 9 bases between. CDR1 is ENHRY, CDR2 SYGVKD, per germline. The CDR3 is 13 residues long. CDR3 protein: CAIRWGENTEAFF. The CDR3, as DNA: TGTGCCATCAGGTGGGGGGAGAACACTGAAGCTTTCTTT.

The chain joins TRBV11-3 to TRBJ1-3, with TRBD1 matching 10 bases. From germline, CDR1 is SGHNT and CDR2 YENEEA. V shed 2 bases and J 9 bases; nucleotides not matched to a gene: 7. CDR3 length: 15 residues. This CDR3 reads CASSLPPGQGTTIYF. In nucleotides, the CDR3 is TGTGCCAGCAGCTTACCCCCGGGACAGGGGACCACCATATATTTT. Full variable domain (rest looked up from reference TRBV11-3 and TRBJ1-3): EAGVVQSPRYKIIEKKQPVAFWCNPISGHNTLYWYLQNLGQGPELLIRYENEEAVDDSQLPKDRFSAERLKGVDSTLKIQPAELGDSAVYLCASSLPPGQGTTIYFGEGSWLTVV.

The chain combines TRBV27 with TRBJ2-3, with a tentative D call TRBD2 (5 bases). The V and J ends lost 5 bases and 5 bases respectively, with 17 bases between them. The V gene's germline CDR1 is MNHEY and CDR2 SMNVEV (reference sequence). This CDR3 comprises 15 residues. The CDR3 protein is CASSQKGIAGDTQYF. The CDR3 DNA reads TGTGCCAGCAGTCAGAAAGGGATCGCGGGAGATACGCAGTATTTT.

The rearrangement joins TRBV4-3 to TRBJ1-6; 9 bases fit TRBD1. CDR3 size: 17 residues. The germline V gene encodes CDR1 LGHNA and CDR2 YSLEER. Germline trimming cut 1 base from V and 10 bases from J; bases unmatched to any gene: 11. CDR3 sequence reads: CASSQGNWGTGNSPLHF. In nucleotides, the CDR3 is TGCGCCAGCAGCCAAGGCAACTGGGGGACAGGGAACTCACCCCTCCACTTT.

The sample holds a few counts of this clone. The rearrangement uses TRBV5-6 and TRBJ1-5, with D perhaps matching TRBD1 (6 bases). V lost 1 base to trimming and J lost 0 bases, with 14 bases between them. Germline V gives CDR1 SGHDT, CDR2 YYEEEE. This CDR3 is built from 17 residues. Here the CDR3 DNA reads TGTGCCAGCAGCTTGTTTGCGGACAGCTATAGCAATCAGCCCCAGCATTTT. Its translation: CASSLFADSYSNQPQHF.

The V call is TRBV5-4, the J call TRBJ1-2, with 8 bases aligning to TRBD1. V shed 4 bases and J 4 bases; nucleotides not matched to a gene: 12. The germline V gene has CDR1 SGHNT and CDR2 YYREEE (reference sequence). The CDR3 extends over 16 amino acids. CDR3 DNA: TGTGCCAGCAGCCAGGGACAGGAGAGGAGGGGCTATGGCTACACCTTC. Protein product: CASSQGQERRGYGYTF.